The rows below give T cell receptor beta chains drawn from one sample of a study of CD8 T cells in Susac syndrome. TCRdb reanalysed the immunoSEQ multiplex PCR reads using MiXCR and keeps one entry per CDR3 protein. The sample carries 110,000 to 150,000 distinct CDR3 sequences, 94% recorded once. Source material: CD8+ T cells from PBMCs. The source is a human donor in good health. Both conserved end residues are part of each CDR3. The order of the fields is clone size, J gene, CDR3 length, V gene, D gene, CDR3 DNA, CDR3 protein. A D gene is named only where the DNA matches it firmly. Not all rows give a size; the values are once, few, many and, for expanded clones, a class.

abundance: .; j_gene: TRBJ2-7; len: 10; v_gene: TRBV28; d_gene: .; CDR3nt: TGTGCCAGCAGCGATAGCGAGCAGTACTTC; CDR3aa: CASSDSEQYF
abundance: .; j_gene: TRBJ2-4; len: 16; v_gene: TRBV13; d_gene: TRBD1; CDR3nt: TGTGCCAGCAGCTTCCCCGGACAGGGATCCAAAAACATTCAGTACTTC; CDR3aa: CASSFPGQGSKNIQYF
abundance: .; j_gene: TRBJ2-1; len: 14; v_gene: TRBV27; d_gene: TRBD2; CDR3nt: TGTGCCAGCAGTTCGCGGGAGGGCCAGACTGAGCAGTTCTTC; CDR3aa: CASSSREGQTEQFF
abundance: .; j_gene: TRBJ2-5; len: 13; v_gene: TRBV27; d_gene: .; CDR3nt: TGTGCCAGCAGTTCTAGAACCCAAGAGACCCAGTACTTC; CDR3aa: CASSSRTQETQYF
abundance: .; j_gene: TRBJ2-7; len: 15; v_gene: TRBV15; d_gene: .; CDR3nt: TGTGCCACCAGCAGAGGGCTCGGCAGGGCCGGCGAGCAGTACTTC; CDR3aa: CATSRGLGRAGEQYF
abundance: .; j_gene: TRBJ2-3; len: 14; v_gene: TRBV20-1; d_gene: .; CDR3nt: TGCAGTGCTAGCCGAGGACTAAGCACAGATACGCAGTATTTT; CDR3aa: CSASRGLSTDTQYF
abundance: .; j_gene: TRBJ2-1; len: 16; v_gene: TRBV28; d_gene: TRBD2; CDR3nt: TGTGCCAGCAGTTTGGAAACGGCTAGCGGGAGTGTAGTGCAGTTCTTC; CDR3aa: CASSLETASGSVVQFF
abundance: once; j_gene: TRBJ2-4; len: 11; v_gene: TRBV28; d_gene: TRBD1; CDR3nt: TGTGCCAGCAGGACAGGGGCCATTCAGTACTTC; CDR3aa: CASRTGAIQYF
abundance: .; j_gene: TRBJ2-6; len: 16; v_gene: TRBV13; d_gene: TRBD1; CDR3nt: TGTGCCAGCAGCCAAGGGACAGGGACTGGGGCCAACGTCCTGACTTTC; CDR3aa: CASSQGTGTGANVLTF
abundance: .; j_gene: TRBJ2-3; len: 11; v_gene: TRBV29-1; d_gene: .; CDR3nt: TGCAGCGTTGAAGAGACAGATACGCAGTATTTT; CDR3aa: CSVEETDTQYF
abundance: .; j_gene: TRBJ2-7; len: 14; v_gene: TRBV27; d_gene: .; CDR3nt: TGTGCCAGCAGTTTATCGAGAAGGACCCACGAGCAGTACTTC; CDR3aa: CASSLSRRTHEQYF
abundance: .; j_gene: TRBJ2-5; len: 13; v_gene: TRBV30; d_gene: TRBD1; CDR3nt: TGTGCCTGGAGTTATGGGGCAGGGGGGACCCAGTACTTC; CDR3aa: CAWSYGAGGTQYF
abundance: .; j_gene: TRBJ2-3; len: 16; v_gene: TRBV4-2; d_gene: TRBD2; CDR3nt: TGTGCCAGCAGCCCAAGATCTAGCGGGAGCGCAGATACGCAGTATTTT; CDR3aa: CASSPRSSGSADTQYF
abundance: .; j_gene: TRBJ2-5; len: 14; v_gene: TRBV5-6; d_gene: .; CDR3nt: TGTGCCAGCAGCTTCCGTGGAGTCGTAGAGACCCAGTACTTC; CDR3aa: CASSFRGVVETQYF
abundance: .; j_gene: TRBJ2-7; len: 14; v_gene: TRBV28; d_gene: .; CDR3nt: TGTGCCAGCAGTTTGGGGACACATCAGTTCGAGCAGTACTTC; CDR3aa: CASSLGTHQFEQYF
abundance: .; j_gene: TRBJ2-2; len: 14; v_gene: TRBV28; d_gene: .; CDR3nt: TGTGCCAGCAGTATGCCTAGTTACACCGGGGAGCTGTTTTTT; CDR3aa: CASSMPSYTGELFF
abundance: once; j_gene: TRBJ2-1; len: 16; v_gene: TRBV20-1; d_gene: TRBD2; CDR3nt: TGCAGTGCAGAGTTTGAGGGAGGGCTCTTCCTCAATGAGCAGTTCTTC; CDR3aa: CSAEFEGGLFLNEQFF
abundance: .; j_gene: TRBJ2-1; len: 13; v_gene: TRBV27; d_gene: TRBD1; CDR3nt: TGTGCCAGCAGTTTCGGGACAGACAATGAGCAGTTCTTC; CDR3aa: CASSFGTDNEQFF
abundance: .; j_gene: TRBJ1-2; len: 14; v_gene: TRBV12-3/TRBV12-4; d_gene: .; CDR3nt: TGTGCCAGCAGTTTCTCCGGGGGAAACTATGGCTACACCTTC; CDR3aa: CASSFSGGNYGYTF
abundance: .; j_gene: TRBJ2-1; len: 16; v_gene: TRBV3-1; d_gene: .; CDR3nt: TGTGCCAGCAGCCAACAATTAGGGATCTCCTACAATGAGCAGTTCTTC; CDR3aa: CASSQQLGISYNEQFF
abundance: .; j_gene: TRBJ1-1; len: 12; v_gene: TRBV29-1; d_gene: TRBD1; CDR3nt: TGCAGCGGTACAGGGGGAAGCGCTGAAGCTTTCTTT; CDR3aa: CSGTGGSAEAFF
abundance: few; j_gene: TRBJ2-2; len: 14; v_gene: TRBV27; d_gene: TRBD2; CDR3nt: TGTGCCAGCAGTTTTGGCGGGGGCACCGGGGAGCTGTTTTTT; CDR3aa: CASSFGGGTGELFF
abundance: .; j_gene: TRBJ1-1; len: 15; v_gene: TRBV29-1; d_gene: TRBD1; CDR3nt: TGCAGCGTTGACCCCAACAGGGGGATGAACACTGAAGCTTTCTTT; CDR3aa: CSVDPNRGMNTEAFF
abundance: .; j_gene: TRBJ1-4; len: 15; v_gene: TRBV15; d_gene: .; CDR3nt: TGTGCCACCAGCGGGGGAGTCCGCCTTAATGAAAAACTGTTTTTT; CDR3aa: CATSGGVRLNEKLFF
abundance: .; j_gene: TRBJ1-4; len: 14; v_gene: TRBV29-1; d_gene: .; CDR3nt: TGCAGCGTTCATGCGGGGGGGCAGGGTGAAAAACTGTTTTTT; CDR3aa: CSVHAGGQGEKLFF
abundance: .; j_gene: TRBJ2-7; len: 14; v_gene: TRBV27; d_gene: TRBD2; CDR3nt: TGTGCCAGCAGTTCAGGACTAGCTAAGGGCGAGCAGTACTTC; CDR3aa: CASSSGLAKGEQYF
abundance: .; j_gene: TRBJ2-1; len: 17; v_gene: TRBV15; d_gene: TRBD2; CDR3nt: TGTGCCACCAGCAGAGGGTCCAGGGAGCGGGAGTGGGGTGAGCAGTTCTTC; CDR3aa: CATSRGSREREWGEQFF
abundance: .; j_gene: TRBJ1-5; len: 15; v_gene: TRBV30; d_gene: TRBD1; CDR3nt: TGTGCCTGGAGTAATGCAGGGGGCTGGTATCAGCCCCAGCATTTT; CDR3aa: CAWSNAGGWYQPQHF
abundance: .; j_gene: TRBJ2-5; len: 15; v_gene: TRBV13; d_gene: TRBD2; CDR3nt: TGTGCCAGCAGCTTCGGGTCGGGGGGGCAAGAGACCCAGTACTTC; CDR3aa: CASSFGSGGQETQYF
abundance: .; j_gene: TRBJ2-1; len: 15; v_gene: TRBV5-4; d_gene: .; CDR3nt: TGTGCCAGCAGCCCGGGACTGGGACCGTACAATGAGCAGTTCTTC; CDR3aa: CASSPGLGPYNEQFF
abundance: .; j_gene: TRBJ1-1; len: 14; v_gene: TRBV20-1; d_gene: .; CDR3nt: TGCAGTGCTAGAGCTTGGGGTTCGAACACTGAAGCTTTCTTT; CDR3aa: CSARAWGSNTEAFF
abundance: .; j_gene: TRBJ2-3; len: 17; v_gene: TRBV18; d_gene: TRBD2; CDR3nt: TGTGCCAGCTCACCCATTGGACTAGCGGGAGGGCCAGATACGCAGTATTTT; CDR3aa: CASSPIGLAGGPDTQYF
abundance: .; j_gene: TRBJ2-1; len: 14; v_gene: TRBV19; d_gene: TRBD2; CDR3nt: TGTGCCAGTAGTATGGGGGGACTAGCGAATGAGCAGTTCTTC; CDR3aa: CASSMGGLANEQFF
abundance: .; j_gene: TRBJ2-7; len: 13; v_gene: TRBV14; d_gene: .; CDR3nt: TGTGCCAGCAGCCAAAACCTACTATGGCAGCAGTACTTC; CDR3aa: CASSQNLLWQQYF
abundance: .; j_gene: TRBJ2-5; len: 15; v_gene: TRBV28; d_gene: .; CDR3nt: TGTGCCAGCAGTCCCGGGACACCCGTTTTCGAGACCCAGTACTTC; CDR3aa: CASSPGTPVFETQYF
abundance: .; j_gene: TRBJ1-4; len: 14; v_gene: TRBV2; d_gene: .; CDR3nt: TGTGCCAGCAGAAAGGGGTCCGAAAATGAAAAACTGTTTTTT; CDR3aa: CASRKGSENEKLFF
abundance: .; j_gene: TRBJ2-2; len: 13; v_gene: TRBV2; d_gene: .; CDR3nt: TGTGCCCAGGTGGGGGGCTACACCGGGGAGCTGTTTTTT; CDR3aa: CAQVGGYTGELFF
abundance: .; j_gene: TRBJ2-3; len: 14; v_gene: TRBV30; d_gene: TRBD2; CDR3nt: TGTGCCTGGATAGCGGGAGGGAGCACAGATACGCAGTATTTT; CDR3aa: CAWIAGGSTDTQYF
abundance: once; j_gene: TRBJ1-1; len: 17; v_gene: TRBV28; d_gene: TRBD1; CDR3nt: TGTGCCAGCAGTTTATCGCCGGGACAGTATAGGAACACTGAAGCTTTCTTT; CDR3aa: CASSLSPGQYRNTEAFF